Listed here are 26 T cell receptor beta chains from one sample, sequenced in a study of CD8 T cells in ankylosing spondylitis. Each CDR3 protein gets one entry after TCRdb re-called the 5' RACE reads with MiXCR. The table includes 250,000 to 400,000 distinct CDR3 sequences, around 10% detected once. The specimen sequenced was blood, either unsorted or a sorted T cell fraction (not recorded which). Receptors originate from a female donor with ankylosing spondylitis or in good health (not recorded which).

This clonotype was recorded at least ten times. This chain joins TRBV11-2 and TRBJ2-3; 7 bases line up with TRBD2. The V segment lost 3 bases and the J segment 2 bases; nucleotides outside the gene matches: 8. This CDR3 is 16 amino acids long. Germline CDR1 and CDR2: SGHAT and FQNNGV. The CDR3 DNA reads as TGTGCCAGCAGCTTCCCTGGCGGGGACTACACAGATACGCAGTATTTT. Translating gives CASSFPGGDYTDTQYF.

V gene TRBV3-1 combines with J gene TRBJ2-2; the D gene is possibly TRBD1 (5 bases). The V gene's germline CDR1 is LGHDT and CDR2 YNNKEL (reference sequence). The CDR3 contains 13 residues. V was cut by 0 bases and J by 6 bases, with 5 bases left in between. The CDR3 region has the DNA TGTGCCAGCAGCCAAGAACAGGCCGGGGAGCTGTTTTTT. Translated: CASSQEQAGELFF.

This clonotype was observed many times. The J gene is TRBJ2-1, the V gene TRBV29-1, with a weak D call TRBD1 (6 bases). The CDR3 sequence is 12 residues long. The germline gives CDR1 SQVTM, CDR2 ANQGSEA. V was shortened by 4 bases and J by 9 bases, with 13 bases between the two germline ends. CDR3 nucleotides: TGCAGCGTTGGACTTACAGGGAGTGAGCAGTTCTTC. Translation: CSVGLTGSEQFF.

This clonotype was observed a few times. The V gene is TRBV29-1, the J gene TRBJ1-3; D is unclear. The CDR3 is 11 amino acids. Trimming shortened V by 7 bases and J by 4 bases, and 8 bases separated the two germline ends. Germline-derived CDR1 and CDR2 are SQVTM and ANQGSEA. As DNA, the CDR3 is TGCAGCGCTCTCTTCGGAAACACCATATATTTT. Encoded protein: CSALFGNTIYF.

This clonotype was counted many times. The CDR3 nucleotides read TGCGCCAGCAGTGAGTCGCCTAGCACAGATACGCAGTATTTT. Its protein is CASSESPSTDTQYF. The chain recombines TRBV10-1 with TRBJ2-3; D is unclear. V was shortened by 0 bases and J by 0 bases, with 4 bases between the two germline ends. CDR1 is WNHNN, CDR2 SYGVQD, per germline (reference sequence). This CDR3 has 14 amino acids.

V and J are TRBV20-1 and TRBJ1-4; tentatively, D is TRBD1 (5 bases). The germline V and J ends were trimmed by 6 bases and 7 bases, with 15 bases remaining between them. Germline CDR1 reads DFQATT; CDR2 reads SNEGSKA (reference sequence). The CDR3 runs 13 residues. The CDR3 region has the DNA TGCAGTGCCGTCACAGGATCGGTTGAAAAACTGTTTTTT. Encoded protein: CSAVTGSVEKLFF.

The table lists this clonotype with many counts. The J gene is TRBJ2-1, the V gene TRBV27; a possible D gene is TRBD2 (5 bases). There are 14 residues in the CDR3. V lost 2 bases and J 4 bases, leaving 9 bases between the germline ends. Germline V gives CDR1 MNHEY, CDR2 SMNVEV (reference sequence). CDR3 coding DNA: TGTGCCAGCAGTTTAAATACTAGGTACAATGAGCAGTTCTTC. This translates into CASSLNTRYNEQFF.

This clonotype was observed at least ten times. The chain employs TRBV5-1 and TRBJ2-3, with 9 bases aligning to TRBD2. The V gene's germline CDR1 is SGHRS and CDR2 YFSETQ. CDR3 length: 15 amino acids. J lost 1 base, V lost 3 bases, and 3 bases had no gene match. CDR3 DNA sequence: TGCGCCAGCAGCTATTTAGCGGGGGGCACAGATACGCAGTATTTT. The encoded protein is CASSYLAGGTDTQYF.

This clonotype was counted a few times. The genes are TRBV4-1 and TRBJ2-5; D gene ambiguous. Trimming took 0 bases from V and 5 from J, leaving 10 bases between them. CDR1 and CDR2 (germline): MGHRA, YSYEKL. This CDR3 is 14 amino acids long. This CDR3 is CASSQDPALETQYF. CDR3 coding DNA: TGCGCCAGCAGCCAAGACCCTGCTCTGGAGACCCAGTACTTC.

This clonotype was observed at least ten times. V is TRBV5-5 and J is TRBJ2-2, with TRBD1 identical over 7 bases. The CDR3 has 16 residues. Germline V gene lookup returns CDR1 SGHKS and CDR2 YYEKEE (reference sequence). The V segment lost 1 base and the J segment 4 bases; nucleotides outside the gene matches: 7. CDR3 sequence (DNA): TGTGCCAGCAGCTTGCCCAAGGGGGCTTTCACCGGGGAGCTGTTTTTT. It translates to CASSLPKGAFTGELFF.

In its sample, this clonotype was seen a few times. This sequence joins TRBV5-1 and TRBJ2-7; 9 bases agree with TRBD1. This CDR3 region has 15 residues. Germline CDR1 SGHRS, CDR2 YFSETQ. Unmatched junction bases numbered 8, after V lost 2 bases and J lost 5 bases. CDR3 bases: TGCGCCAGCAGCTTAATTTTGGGACAGGGCAACGAGCAGTACTTC. It yields the protein CASSLILGQGNEQYF.

This clonotype has ten or more counts. J is TRBJ2-5 and V is TRBV21-1. TRBV21-1 counts as a pseudogene. This CDR3 spans 11 amino acids. CDR3 region: CASSKAETQYF. CDR3 sequence (DNA): TGTGCCAGCAGCAAAGCAGAGACCCAGTACTTC.

This clonotype was recorded a few times. The V gene is TRBV18, the J gene TRBJ1-1; D not resolved. The CDR3 runs 14 residues. From germline, CDR1 is KGHSH and CDR2 LQKENI. V was trimmed by 3 bases and J by 1 base, leaving 9 bases between them. DNA for the CDR3: TGTGCCAGCTCACCCGAGATCGGGAACACTGAAGCTTTCTTT. Its protein product is CASSPEIGNTEAFF.

This clonotype has at least ten counts. The chain links TRBV2 to TRBJ2-7; D uncertain. Germline values: CDR1 SNHLY, CDR2 FYNNEI. Trimming pared 6 bases from V and 3 bases from J, leaving 6 bases between. There are 11 residues in the CDR3. CDR3 residues: CASRPDYEQYF. The CDR3 DNA reads TGTGCCAGCAGGCCCGACTACGAGCAGTACTTC. The complete variable domain, with remaining parts taken from reference TRBV2 and TRBJ2-7, reads EPEVTQTPSHQVTQMGQEVILRCVPISNHLYFYWYRQILGQKVEFLVSFYNNEISEKSEIFDDQFSVERPDGSNFTLKIRSTKLEDSAMYFCASRPDYEQYFGPGTRLTVT.

This clonotype was picked up many times. CDR3 nucleotides: TGTGCCCTAGGGGACGGCTACAATGAGCAGTTCTTC. As protein: CALGDGYNEQFF. The chain joins TRBV12-3 or TRBV12-4 to TRBJ2-1; D tentatively reads TRBD1 or TRBD2 (5 bases each). CDR3 length: 12 amino acids. Trimming removed 11 bases from V and 3 bases from J, with 11 bases in between.

The chain recombines TRBV10-3 with TRBJ2-2, with 7 nucleotides matching TRBD1. Germline V gene data show CDR1 as ENHRY and CDR2 as SYGVKD. The CDR3 has 16 residues. CDR3: CVARREGARNTGELFF. The CDR3 region has the DNA TGTGTCGCTAGGAGAGAGGGGGCCAGAAACACCGGGGAGCTGTTTTTT.

This clonotype was seen ten or more times. V and J are TRBV27 and TRBJ1-4, with 7 nucleotides matching TRBD1. Looked up from germline, CDR1 is MNHEY and CDR2 is SMNVEV (reference sequence). The CDR3 runs to 15 residues. The J segment lost 5 bases and the V segment lost 7 bases, leaving 10 bases of the junction unmatched. CDR3 amino acids: CASTSLTGRNEKLFF. The CDR3 DNA sequence: TGTGCCAGCACCTCGTTGACAGGGAGAAATGAAAAACTGTTTTTT.

This clonotype was seen many times. The genes are TRBV20-1 and TRBJ2-2; weak D call: TRBD1 (6 bases). Per germline, CDR1 DFQATT and CDR2 SNEGSKA (reference sequence). V lost 1 base, J lost 1 base, and 13 bases lay in between. The CDR3 consists of 16 residues. This CDR3 reads CSARGRRDMNTGELFF. The DNA of the CDR3 is TGCAGTGCTAGAGGCCGCCGGGACATGAACACCGGGGAGCTGTTTTTT.

This clonotype was counted many times. The chain has TRBV7-8 and TRBJ1-1; possible D gene TRBD1, 6 bases. Per germline, CDR1 SGHVS and CDR2 FQNEAQ. V shed 2 bases and J shed 2 bases, with 12 bases lying between them. The CDR3 sequence is 15 residues long. CDR3 sequence: CASSLRGQINTEAFF. Here the CDR3 DNA reads TGTGCCAGCAGCTTACGGGGGCAGATTAACACTGAAGCTTTCTTT.

This clonotype occurred many times. V usage is TRBV7-2 and J usage is TRBJ2-2; D gene ambiguous. V lost 3 bases to trimming and J lost 0 bases, with 8 bases between them. This CDR3 is built from 15 residues. Germline CDR1 SGHTA, CDR2 FQGNSA. The CDR3 DNA follows: TGTGCCAGCAGCTTGTCCCAGACGAACACCGGGGAGCTGTTTTTT. It encodes CASSLSQTNTGELFF.

The chain links TRBV5-1 to TRBJ2-1; possibly TRBD2 for D (6 bases). Germline V gene lookup returns CDR1 SGHRS and CDR2 YFSETQ. V was cut by 0 bases and J by 1 base, with 11 bases left in between. The CDR3 is 16 residues long. CDR3 in amino acids: CASSLGDLSSYNEQFF. In nucleotides, the CDR3 is TGCGCCAGCAGCTTGGGGGACTTGAGTTCCTACAATGAGCAGTTCTTC.

This clonotype was observed at least ten times. The chain uses TRBV20-1 and TRBJ2-3; no definite D call. The CDR3 has 14 amino acids. Germline values: CDR1 DFQATT, CDR2 SNEGSKA (reference sequence). V lost 4 bases and J 4 bases, leaving 15 bases between the germline ends. In nucleotides, the CDR3 is TGCAGTGCTAATAAGGCTCCTAGACCAGATACGCAGTATTTT. Protein sequence: CSANKAPRPDTQYF.

This clonotype was seen a few times. V and J are TRBV11-2 and TRBJ2-1; the match to TRBD2 covers 16 bases. The germline V gene encodes CDR1 SGHAT and CDR2 FQNNGV. Losses at the gene ends were 5 bases for V and 1 base for J; bases not matched to a gene: 8. The CDR3 is 19 residues long. CDR3 DNA: TGTGCCAGCAGCCCCACGGGACTAGCGGGAGGGACATCCTACAATGAGCAGTTCTTC. Encoded protein: CASSPTGLAGGTSYNEQFF.

This clonotype showed up many times. V usage is TRBV3-1 and J usage is TRBJ2-1; D is undetermined. Trimming pared 0 bases from V and 6 bases from J, leaving 18 bases between. This CDR3 spans 17 amino acids. Germline-derived CDR1 and CDR2 are LGHDT and YNNKEL (reference sequence). In nucleotides, the CDR3 is TGTGCCAGCAGCCAAGATAATCAGGTAGGCTACACCAATGAGCAGTTCTTC. Translated, it gives CASSQDNQVGYTNEQFF.

This clonotype occurred many times. This chain uses TRBV7-8 with TRBJ2-7; D is unresolved. Germline V lookup: CDR1 SGHVS, CDR2 FQNEAQ. The ends were cut back, 0 bases at V and 6 bases at J, with 6 bases in the middle. There are 12 residues in the CDR3. The CDR3 loop is CASSLAGREQYF. CDR3 DNA: TGTGCCAGCAGCTTAGCCGGCCGCGAGCAGTACTTC.

The table lists this clonotype with many counts. The CDR3 DNA is TGCAGTGCTAGAGAAATCGGGCCCGGACCACCCCTCCACTTT. Translation: CSAREIGPGPPLHF. The chain links TRBV20-1 to TRBJ1-6; D is ambiguous. Trimming removed 0 bases from V and 11 bases from J, with 14 bases in between. Germline lookup yields CDR1 DFQATT and CDR2 SNEGSKA (reference sequence). This CDR3 is built from 14 residues.